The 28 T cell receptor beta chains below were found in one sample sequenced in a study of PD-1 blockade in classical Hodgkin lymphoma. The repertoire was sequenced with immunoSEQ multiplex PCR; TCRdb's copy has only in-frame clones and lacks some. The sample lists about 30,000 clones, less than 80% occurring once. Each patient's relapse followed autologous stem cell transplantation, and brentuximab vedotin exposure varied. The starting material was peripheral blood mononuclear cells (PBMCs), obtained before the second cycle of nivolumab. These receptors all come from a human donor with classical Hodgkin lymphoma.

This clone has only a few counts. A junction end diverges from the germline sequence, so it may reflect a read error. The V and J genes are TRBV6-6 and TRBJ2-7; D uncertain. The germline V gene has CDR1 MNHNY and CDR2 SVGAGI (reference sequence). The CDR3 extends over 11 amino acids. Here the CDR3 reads CASSHSYEQYF. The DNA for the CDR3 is TGTGCCAGCAGTCACTCCTACGAGCAGTACTTC.

In nucleotides, the CDR3 is TGTGCCAGCGCGGGAGCGGGAAACACCATATATTTT. This sequence encodes CASAGAGNTIYF. J is TRBJ1-3 and V is TRBV9; D gene uncertain. CDR1 SGDLS and CDR2 YYNGEE come from the germline V gene. This CDR3 contains 12 residues. V was trimmed by 7 bases and J by 4 bases, leaving 9 bases between them.

The CDR3 reads CASSLSVGTSGYTDTQYF. CDR3 sequence (DNA): TGTGCCAGCAGCTTAAGTGTTGGGACTAGCGGTTACACAGATACGCAGTATTTT. The rearrangement uses TRBV7-8 and TRBJ2-3; 11 nucleotides align to TRBD2. CDR1 and CDR2 from the germline V gene are SGHVS and FQNEAQ. Trimming removed 2 bases from V and 2 bases from J; junction bases left unmatched: 9. There are 18 residues in the CDR3.

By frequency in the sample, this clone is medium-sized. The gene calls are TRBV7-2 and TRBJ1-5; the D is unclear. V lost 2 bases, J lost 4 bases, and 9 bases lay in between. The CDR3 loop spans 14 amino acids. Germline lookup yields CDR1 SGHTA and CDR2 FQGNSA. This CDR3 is CASSLNLGNQPQHF. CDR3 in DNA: TGTGCCAGCAGCTTAAATTTGGGGAATCAGCCCCAGCATTTT.

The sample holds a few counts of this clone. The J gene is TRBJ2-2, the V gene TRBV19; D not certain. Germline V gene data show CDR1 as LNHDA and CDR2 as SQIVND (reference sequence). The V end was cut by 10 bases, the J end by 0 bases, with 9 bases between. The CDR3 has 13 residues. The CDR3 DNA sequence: TGTGCCATATTAGTCGCGAACACCGGGGAGCTGTTTTTT. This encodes CAILVANTGELFF.

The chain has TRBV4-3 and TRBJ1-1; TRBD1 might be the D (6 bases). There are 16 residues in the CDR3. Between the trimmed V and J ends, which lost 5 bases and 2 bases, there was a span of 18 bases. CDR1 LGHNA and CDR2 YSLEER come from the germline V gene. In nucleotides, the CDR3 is TGCGCCAGCAGCGTATTGAGGGGGGGATTTAACACTGAAGCTTTCTTT. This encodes CASSVLRGGFNTEAFF.

CDR3 region: CASSPTPTGPNTGELFF. CDR3 nucleotide sequence: TGTGCCAGCAGCCCAACACCAACAGGGCCGAACACCGGGGAGCTGTTTTTT. The chain couples TRBV5-5 to TRBJ2-2; a possible D gene is TRBD1 (6 bases). Germline loops: CDR1 SGHKS, CDR2 YYEKEE (reference sequence). CDR3 size: 17 residues. V lost 4 bases and J lost 0, with 16 bases in between.

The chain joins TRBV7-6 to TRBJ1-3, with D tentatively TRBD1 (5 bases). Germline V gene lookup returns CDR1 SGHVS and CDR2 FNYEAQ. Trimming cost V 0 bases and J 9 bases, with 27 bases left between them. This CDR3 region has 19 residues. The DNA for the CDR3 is TGTGCCAGCAGCTTAGCGGTCCGGGCGGTCGGGGGAGAGGAAGGCACCATATATTTT. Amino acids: CASSLAVRAVGGEEGTIYF.

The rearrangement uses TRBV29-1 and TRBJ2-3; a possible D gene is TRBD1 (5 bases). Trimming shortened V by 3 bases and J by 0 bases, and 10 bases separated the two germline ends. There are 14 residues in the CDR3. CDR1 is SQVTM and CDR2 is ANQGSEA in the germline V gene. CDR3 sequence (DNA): TGCAGCGTTGATGTGGACACTAGCACAGATACGCAGTATTTT. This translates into CSVDVDTSTDTQYF.

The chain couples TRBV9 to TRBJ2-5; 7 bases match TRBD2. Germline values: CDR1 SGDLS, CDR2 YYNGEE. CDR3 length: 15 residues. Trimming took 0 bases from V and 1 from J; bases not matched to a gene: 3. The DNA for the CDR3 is TGTGCCAGCAGCGTAGACGGGGGGACCCAAGAGACCCAGTACTTC. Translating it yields CASSVDGGTQETQYF.

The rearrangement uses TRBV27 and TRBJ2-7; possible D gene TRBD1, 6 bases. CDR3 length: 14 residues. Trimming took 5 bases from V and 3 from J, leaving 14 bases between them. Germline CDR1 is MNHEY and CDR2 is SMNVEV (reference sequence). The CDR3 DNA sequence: TGTGCCAGCAGTCTAGGACAGAACTACTACGAGCAGTACTTC. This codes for CASSLGQNYYEQYF.

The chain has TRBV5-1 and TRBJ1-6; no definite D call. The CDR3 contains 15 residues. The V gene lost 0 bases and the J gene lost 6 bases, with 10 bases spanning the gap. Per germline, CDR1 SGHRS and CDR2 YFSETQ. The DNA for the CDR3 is TGCGCCAGCAGCTTGGTGGAGGTAGTTAATTCACCCCTCCACTTT. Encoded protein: CASSLVEVVNSPLHF.

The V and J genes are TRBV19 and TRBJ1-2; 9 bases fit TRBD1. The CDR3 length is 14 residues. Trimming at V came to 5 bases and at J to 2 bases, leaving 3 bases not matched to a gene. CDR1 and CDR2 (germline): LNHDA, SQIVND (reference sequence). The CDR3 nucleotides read TGTGCCAGTAGTCCCGGGACAGGGAACTATGGCTACACCTTC. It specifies CASSPGTGNYGYTF.

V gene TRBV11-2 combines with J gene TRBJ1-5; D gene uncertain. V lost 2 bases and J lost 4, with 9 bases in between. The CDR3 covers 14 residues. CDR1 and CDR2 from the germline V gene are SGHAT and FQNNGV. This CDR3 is CASSLIGFNQPQHF. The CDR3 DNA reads TGTGCCAGCAGCTTAATCGGATTTAATCAGCCCCAGCATTTT.

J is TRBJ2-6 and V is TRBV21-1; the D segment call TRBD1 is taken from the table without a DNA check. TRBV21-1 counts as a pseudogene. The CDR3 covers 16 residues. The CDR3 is CASSKKHNSGANVLTF. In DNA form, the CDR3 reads TGTGCCAGCAGCAAAAAACATAACTCTGGGGCCAACGTCCTGACTTTC.

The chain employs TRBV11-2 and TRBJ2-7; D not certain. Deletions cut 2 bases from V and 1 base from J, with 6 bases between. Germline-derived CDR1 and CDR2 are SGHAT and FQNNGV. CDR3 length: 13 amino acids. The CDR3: CASSLWSSYEQYF. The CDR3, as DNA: TGTGCCAGCAGCTTATGGTCGTCCTACGAGCAGTACTTC. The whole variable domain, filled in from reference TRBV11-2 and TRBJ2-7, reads EAGVAQSPRYKIIEKRQSVAFWCNPISGHATLYWYQQILGQGPKLLIQFQNNGVVDDSQLPKDRFSAERLKGVDSTLKIQPAKLEDSAVYLCASSLWSSYEQYFGPGTRLTVT.

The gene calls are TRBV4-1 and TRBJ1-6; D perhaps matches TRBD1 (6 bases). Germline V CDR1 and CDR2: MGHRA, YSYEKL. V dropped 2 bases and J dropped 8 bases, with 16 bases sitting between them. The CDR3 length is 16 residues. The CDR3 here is CASSQLQGLRDSPLHF. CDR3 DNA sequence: TGCGCCAGCAGCCAACTTCAGGGGCTCAGGGATTCACCCCTCCACTTT.

CDR3 in DNA: TGTGCCAGCAGCCGTGTTGGAACCACCGAAGCTTTCTTT. As protein: CASSRVGTTEAFF. J is TRBJ1-1 and V is TRBV7-2; D is unclear. This CDR3 spans 13 amino acids. V shed 5 bases and J shed 8 bases, with 15 bases lying between them. Germline V gives CDR1 SGHTA, CDR2 FQGNSA. Complete variable domain (other parts from reference TRBV7-2 and TRBJ1-1): GAGVSQSPSNKVTEKGKDVELRCDPISGHTALYWYRQSLGQGLEFLIYFQGNSAPDKSGLPSDRFSAERTGGSVSTLTIQRTQQEDSAVYLCASSRVGTTEAFFGQGTRLTVV.

The DNA for the CDR3 is TGTGCTAATCACGGGGACGGACTCTATGGCTACACCTTC. Amino acid sequence: CANHGDGLYGYTF. The chain has TRBV10-3 and TRBJ1-2, with a weak D call TRBD1 (5 bases). The CDR3 has 13 residues. Germline CDR1 reads ENHRY; CDR2 reads SYGVKD.

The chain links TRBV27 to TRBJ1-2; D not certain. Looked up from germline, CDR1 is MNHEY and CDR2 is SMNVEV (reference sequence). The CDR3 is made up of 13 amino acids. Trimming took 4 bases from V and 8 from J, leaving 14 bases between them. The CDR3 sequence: CASSSGVAGGYTF. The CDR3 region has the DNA TGTGCCAGCAGTTCTGGTGTGGCGGGGGGCTACACCTTC.

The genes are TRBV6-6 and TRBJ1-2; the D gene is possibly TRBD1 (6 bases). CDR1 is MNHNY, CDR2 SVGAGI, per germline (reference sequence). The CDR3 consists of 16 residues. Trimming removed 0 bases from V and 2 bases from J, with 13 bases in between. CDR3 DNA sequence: TGTGCCAGCAGTTACTCCATTGGGGGGGCCAACTATGGCTACACCTTC. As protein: CASSYSIGGANYGYTF.

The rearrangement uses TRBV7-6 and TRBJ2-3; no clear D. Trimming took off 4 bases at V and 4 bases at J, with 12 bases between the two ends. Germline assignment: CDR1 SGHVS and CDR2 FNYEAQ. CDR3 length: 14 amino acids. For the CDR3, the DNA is TGTGCCAGCAGCTCCTTAATGGGCCCAGATACGCAGTATTTT. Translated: CASSSLMGPDTQYF.

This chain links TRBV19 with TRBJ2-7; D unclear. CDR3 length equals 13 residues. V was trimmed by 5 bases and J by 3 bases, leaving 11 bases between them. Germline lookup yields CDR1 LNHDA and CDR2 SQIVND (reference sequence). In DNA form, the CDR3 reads TGTGCCAGTAGTCTCTGGGTAAACTACGAGCAGTACTTC. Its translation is CASSLWVNYEQYF.

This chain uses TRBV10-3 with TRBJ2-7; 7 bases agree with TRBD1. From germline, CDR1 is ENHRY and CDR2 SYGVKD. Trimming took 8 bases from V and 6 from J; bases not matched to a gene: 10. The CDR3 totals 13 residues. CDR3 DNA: TGTGCCATCGGAATCAAGGGGGCGAGCGAGCAGTACTTC. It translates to CAIGIKGASEQYF.

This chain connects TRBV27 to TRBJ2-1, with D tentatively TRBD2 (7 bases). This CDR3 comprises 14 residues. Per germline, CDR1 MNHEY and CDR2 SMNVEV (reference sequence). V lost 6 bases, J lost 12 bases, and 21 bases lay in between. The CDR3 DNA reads TGTGCCAGCAGGCTTCGGGGGGCCCCGGGTCTGCAGTTCTTC. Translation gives CASRLRGAPGLQFF.

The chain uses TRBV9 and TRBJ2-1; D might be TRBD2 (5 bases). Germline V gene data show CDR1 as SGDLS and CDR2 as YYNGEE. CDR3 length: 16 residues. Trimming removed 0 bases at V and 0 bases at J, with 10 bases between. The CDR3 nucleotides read TGTGCCAGCAGCGTAGACGTAGGGAGCTCCTACAATGAGCAGTTCTTC. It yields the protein CASSVDVGSSYNEQFF.

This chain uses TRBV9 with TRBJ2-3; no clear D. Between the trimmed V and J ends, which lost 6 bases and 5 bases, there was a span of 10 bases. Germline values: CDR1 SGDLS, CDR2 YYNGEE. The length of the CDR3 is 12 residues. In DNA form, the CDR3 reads TGTGCCAGCAATGAGGATGGAGATACGCAGTATTTT. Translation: CASNEDGDTQYF.

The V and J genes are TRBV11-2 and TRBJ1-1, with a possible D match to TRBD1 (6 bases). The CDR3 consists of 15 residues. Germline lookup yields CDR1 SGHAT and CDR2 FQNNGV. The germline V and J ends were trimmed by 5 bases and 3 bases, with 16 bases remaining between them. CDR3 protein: CASSRYSRGYTEAFF. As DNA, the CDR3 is TGTGCCAGCAGCCGTTACTCCAGGGGTTACACTGAAGCTTTCTTT.